These 14 T cell receptor beta chains came from one sample sequenced in a study of cytomegalovirus exposure and HLA in healthy donors (dated by TCRdb to 2017 to 2019). Libraries were made using the immunoSEQ multiplex PCR assay. For the multiplex PCR, a mixture combining 60 forward primers for TCR Vbeta segments and 13 reverse primers for TCR Jbeta segments was used. Held by TCRdb, this immuneACCESS table contains in-frame sequences only and omits some clones. Under half of the omission traces to an unresolved V gene where checked; the cause of the rest is unknown. The sample table records approximately 160,000 clones; 70% to 90% of these occur just once. Together, the top ten hold about 4.9% of the sample. Sequencing was carried out using PBMCs. Source of these receptors: a girl between 10 and 17 years old in good health and CMV-seropositive.

The V and J genes are TRBV25-1 and TRBJ2-1, with a tentative D call TRBD1 (6 bases). The CDR3 is made up of 15 amino acids. The germline V and J ends were trimmed by 5 bases and 1 base, with 12 bases remaining between them. Germline assignment: CDR1 MGHDK and CDR2 SYGVNS. DNA for the CDR3: TGTGCCAGCAGTTGGGGCCAGGGGTCCTACAATGAGCAGTTCTTC. It specifies CASSWGQGSYNEQFF.

This clone was detected only a few times. This chain connects TRBV5-1 to TRBJ2-7, with D perhaps TRBD2 (5 bases). Germline V CDR1 and CDR2: SGHRS, YFSETQ. The CDR3 is 14 residues long. Trimming left V 1 base short and J 4 bases short, with 12 bases between. The CDR3 sequence is CASSLWGASYEQYF. The CDR3 nucleotides are TGCGCCAGCAGCTTGTGGGGAGCGAGTTACGAGCAGTACTTC.

The rearrangement links TRBV7-2 to TRBJ2-1, with 7 bases identical to TRBD1. Germline V gene sequence: CDR1 SGHTA, CDR2 FQGNSA. Unmatched junction bases numbered 12, after V lost 3 bases and J lost 10 bases. This CDR3 spans 15 amino acids. The CDR3 region is CASSFRGGLAEEQFF. Written as DNA, the CDR3 is TGTGCCAGCAGCTTCAGAGGGGGCCTTGCGGAAGAGCAGTTCTTC.

The CDR3 is CASRLRGDYGYTF. The CDR3 nucleotides read TGTGCCAGCAGACTCAGGGGCGACTATGGCTACACCTTC. The chain has TRBV6-5 and TRBJ1-2, with D maybe TRBD1 (6 bases). This CDR3 has 13 residues. CDR1 MNHEY and CDR2 SVGAGI come from the germline V gene. Trimming took off 6 bases at V and 3 bases at J, with 11 bases between the two ends.

The V and J genes are TRBV27 and TRBJ2-7; 7 nucleotides line up with TRBD1. Trimming took 4 bases from V and 4 from J; bases not matched to a gene: 13. Per the germline V gene, CDR1 is MNHEY and CDR2 is SMNVEV (reference sequence). CDR3 length: 16 residues. The CDR3 bases are TGTGCCAGCAGTTCTCCTAGGGGGCTCCACTATTACGAGCAGTACTTC. Its translation: CASSSPRGLHYYEQYF.

The rearrangement uses TRBV18 and TRBJ1-6, with TRBD1 identical over 10 bases. The junction had 1 base not matched to a gene; V was cut back by 3 bases and J by 8 bases. Germline CDR1 is KGHSH and CDR2 is LQKENI. CDR3 length: 14 amino acids. DNA for the CDR3: TGTGCCAGCTCACCCGGGACAGGGGATTCACCCCTCCACTTT. Protein sequence: CASSPGTGDSPLHF.

This clone was detected only a few times. The chain has TRBV7-8 and TRBJ1-1; D ambiguous. Between the trimmed V and J ends, which lost 2 bases and 4 bases, there was a span of 8 bases. This CDR3 spans 13 amino acids. Germline V gene data show CDR1 as SGHVS and CDR2 as FQNEAQ. CDR3 sequence (DNA): TGTGCCAGCAGCTTAACGGAGATCACTGAAGCTTTCTTT. This codes for CASSLTEITEAFF.

J is TRBJ2-7 and V is TRBV7-9; tentative D call: TRBD2 (6 bases). V lost 5 bases and J 6 bases, leaving 20 bases between the germline ends. Looked up from germline, CDR1 is SEHNR and CDR2 is FQNEAQ (reference sequence). The CDR3 length is 15 residues. Written as DNA, the CDR3 is TGTGCCAGCAGCGAGCAGGGACTGGCCCCACCCGAGCAGTACTTC. Protein sequence: CASSEQGLAPPEQYF.

In nucleotides, the CDR3 is TGTGCCTGGGAGCGGGGCCTCGATACGCAGTATTTT. It is translated as CAWERGLDTQYF. This chain uses TRBV30 with TRBJ2-3; TRBD2 matches at 7 bases. Trimming at V came to 5 bases and at J to 6 bases, leaving 5 bases not matched to a gene. Germline CDR1 and CDR2: GTSNPN and SVGIG (reference sequence). This CDR3 contains 12 residues.

The sample holds a few counts of this clone. The CDR3 DNA sequence: TGTGCCAGCAGCCAAGCCCCTAGCGGAGAGCAGTACTTC. It specifies CASSQAPSGEQYF. V and J are TRBV4-2 and TRBJ2-7, with 7 positions matching TRBD2. With 1 base clipped from V and 7 bases from J, the junction kept 4 bases outside the gene matches. Germline values: CDR1 LGHNA, CDR2 YNFKEQ. CDR3 size: 13 residues.

The chain links TRBV2 to TRBJ1-5; D remains unclear. This CDR3 has 17 amino acids. Germline V gives CDR1 SNHLY, CDR2 FYNNEI. V lost 8 bases and J lost 2, with 22 bases in between. The CDR3 reads CASQTGTASGGNQPQHF. CDR3 nucleotide sequence: TGTGCCAGCCAGACGGGAACGGCCAGCGGGGGCAATCAGCCCCAGCATTTT.

The chain joins TRBV29-1 to TRBJ2-7; 9 nucleotides agree with TRBD1. Germline V lookup: CDR1 SQVTM, CDR2 ANQGSEA. Trimming removed 6 bases from V and 4 bases from J; junction bases left unmatched: 16. CDR3 size: 16 residues. The CDR3 reads CSVTTGTGLSMYEQYF. CDR3 DNA sequence: TGCAGCGTAACGACCGGGACAGGGCTTTCCATGTACGAGCAGTACTTC.

This chain connects TRBV4-1 to TRBJ2-1, with D possibly TRBD2 on 6 matching bases. Trimming pared 2 bases from V and 0 bases from J, leaving 8 bases between. Germline V gives CDR1 MGHRA, CDR2 YSYEKL. This CDR3 contains 15 residues. In DNA, the CDR3 is TGCGCCAGCAGCCAACGGGAGAGCTCCTACAATGAGCAGTTCTTC. It codes for CASSQRESSYNEQFF.

This chain connects TRBV7-8 to TRBJ1-3; 11 nucleotides match TRBD1. The length of the CDR3 is 18 residues. Trimming cost V 4 bases and J 4 bases; bases outside gene matches: 12. Germline values: CDR1 SGHVS, CDR2 FQNEAQ. CDR3 nucleotides: TGTGCCAGCAGCTCAACCTCAGCCGGGACAGGGGGAGGAAACACCATATATTTT. This codes for CASSSTSAGTGGGNTIYF.